This entry concerns a single T cell receptor beta chain. Its antigen is not identified. The data belong to a study of post-analysis software for immune sequencing data. Looking at the study overall: Multiple sclerosis in the patients followed relapsing-remitting, secondary progressive and progressive-relapsing courses. Study findings and constraints: Controls significantly exceeded multiple sclerosis patients in normalized Chao1 diversity. Comparison of patients with controls showed about 5 TRBV segments more frequent in patients, TRBV5-6, TRBV5-1 and TRBV20-1 among them.

Every TCR beta cDNA library bore unique molecular identifiers. Via MiXCR, TCRdb re-called the PCR reads, giving one row per CDR3 protein. This sample yields fewer than 550,000 distinct CDR3 sequences, of which around 36% are seen a single time; approximately 6% belongs to the top ten. V dropped 5 bases and J dropped 4 bases, with 20 bases sitting between them. The CDR3 covers 15 residues. Germline V CDR1 and CDR2: SQVTM, ANQGSEA. The rearrangement joins TRBV29-1 to TRBJ2-5, with a tentative D call TRBD2 (5 bases). The clonotype comes from a girl aged 2-17 years with multiple sclerosis. The sample consisted of blood. The CDR3 region is CSVRRGTGGGETQYF. The CDR3 DNA reads TGCAGCGTTAGAAGAGGCACCGGCGGAGGAGAGACCCAGTACTTC.